The T cell receptor beta chain under discussion was sequenced for a study of radiotherapy plus CTLA-4 blockade in lung cancer listed by TCRdb under 2018. Background for the entire study: Among the enrolled patients, about 19% had an objective response, and roughly 30% reached disease control. Results the study describes overall, beyond this receptor: Increased serum interferon-beta after radiation, together with early dynamic changes in blood T cell clones, were reported to be the strongest predictors of response. TCR clones derived from tumors expanded in peripheral blood after treatment with radiotherapy and ipilimumab.

Focal radiation therapy combined with CTLA-4 blockade (ipilimumab) was tested in patients with chemo-refractory metastatic non-small-cell lung cancer. Libraries were prepared through the immunoSEQ multiplex PCR assay. As stored in TCRdb, this immuneACCESS dataset retains in-frame rearrangements with V and J assigned. A fraction of the clones does not appear; measured against another copy, unresolved V genes explain less than half of the discrepancy, and the remainder lacks a known reason. For this sample there are about 120,000 clones; nearly 80% appear just once. The ten largest make up about 5.2% of the sample. Worth noting for this clone: Its recognized antigen is unknown. No quality values exist for individual bases; no much larger clone is one base distant.

The germline V gene (reference sequence) sets CDR1 to SGHKS and CDR2 to YYEKEE. Spanning cysteine to phenylalanine, the CDR3 consists of 13 amino acids. The only DNA kept is the CDR3, 39 bases in frame from the first base. V sheds 0 bases and J sheds 5 bases, leaving 8 bases between their ends. This sequence was found in a human donor with non-small cell lung cancer who had a partial response to radiotherapy plus ipilimumab. The sequenced sample was peripheral blood, obtained from a patient treated with radiotherapy plus ipilimumab. This chain joins TRBV5-5 to TRBJ1-2; perhaps TRBD1 is the D gene, with 5 bases matching. The nucleotide sequence is given as TGTGCCAGCAGCTTGGGACAGCAGTATGGCTACACCTTC. Its translation is CASSLGQQYGYTF. Extended through the reference TRBV5-5 and TRBJ1-2 proteins, this CDR3 yields the full variable domain: DAGVTQSPTHLIKTRGQQVTLRCSPISGHKSVSWYQQVLGQGPQFIFQYYEKEERGRGNFPDRFSARQFPNYSSELNVNALLLGDSALYLCASSLGQQYGYTFGSGTRLTVV.